Listed below are T cell receptor beta chains from one sample, sequenced in a study of blood T cell repertoires in COVID-19. The data were produced by immunoSEQ multiplex PCR, yet TCRdb's version contains in-frame clones alone and is incomplete. The top ten clones hold about 8.2% of a sample with around 250,000 clones, 65% to 90% of them seen once. The sample comprised PBMCs or T cells enriched from blood (not recorded which). The receptors shown here come from a woman between 45 and 60 years old with acute COVID-19. CDR3s include the opening cysteine and the closing phenylalanine or tryptophan. The D gene is left open where the match is weak. Expanded clones are given a class, and other clones once, few, many or no size at all.

v_call	d_call	clone_size	j_call	cdr3_aa	cdr3_nt
TRBV30	NA	NA	TRBJ2-5	CAWGEVQETQYF	TGTGCCTGGGGGGAGGTGCAAGAGACCCAGTACTTC
TRBV7-9	NA	few	TRBJ1-5	CASSQRSGGNQPQHF	TGTGCCAGCAGCCAGCGCAGCGGGGGAAATCAGCCCCAGCATTTT
TRBV27	NA	NA	TRBJ1-5	CASSGRGEGSNQPQHF	TGTGCCAGCAGTGGGAGAGGGGAGGGCTCCAATCAGCCCCAGCATTTT
TRBV6-2/TRBV6-3	TRBD1	NA	TRBJ2-7	CASSYSMDRDSYEQYF	TGTGCCAGCAGTTACTCGATGGACAGGGACTCCTACGAGCAGTACTTC
TRBV3-1/TRBV3-2	TRBD1	NA	TRBJ2-7	CASSQGQGTYEQYF	TGTGCCAGCAGCCAAGGACAGGGAACCTACGAGCAGTACTTC
TRBV18	NA	NA	TRBJ1-3	CASSVGGRIFSGNTIYF	TGTGCCAGCTCAGTCGGCGGTAGAATCTTCTCTGGAAACACCATATATTTT
TRBV6-5	TRBD1	once	TRBJ1-2	CASSLDRAYGYTF	TGTGCCAGCAGTCTGGACAGGGCCTATGGCTACACCTTC
TRBV7-9	NA	NA	TRBJ2-7	CASSETAPGYEQYF	TGTGCCAGCAGCGAGACAGCCCCGGGCTACGAGCAGTACTTC
TRBV3-1/TRBV3-2	TRBD1	NA	TRBJ2-1	CASSQSQGVHEQFF	TGTGCCAGCAGCCAATCCCAGGGGGTCCATGAGCAGTTCTTC
TRBV19	TRBD1	once	TRBJ1-5	CASSSPEGQDFNQPQHF	TGTGCCAGTAGTTCGCCGGAGGGACAGGATTTCAATCAGCCCCAGCATTTT
TRBV16	TRBD1	NA	TRBJ1-6	CASSQLTGAYNSPLHF	TGTGCCAGCAGCCAATTAACAGGGGCCTATAATTCACCCCTCCACTTT
TRBV3-1/TRBV3-2	TRBD1	NA	TRBJ1-1	CASSQDLGTGGGTEAFF	TGTGCCAGCAGCCAAGATTTGGGGACAGGGGGAGGGACTGAAGCTTTCTTT
TRBV5-5	NA	NA	TRBJ1-6	CASLPGDQYNSPLHF	TGTGCCAGCTTACCGGGGGACCAATATAATTCACCCCTCCACTTT
TRBV9	TRBD2	NA	TRBJ2-3	CASSVRGGRADTQYF	TGTGCCAGCAGCGTCCGGGGGGGCCGGGCAGATACGCAGTATTTT
TRBV4-3	NA	NA	TRBJ1-4	CASSQAQGWEKLFF	TGCGCCAGCAGCCAAGCTCAGGGATGGGAAAAACTGTTTTTT
TRBV19	NA	NA	TRBJ2-7	CATTSSGYEQYF	TGTGCCACTACATCTTCGGGCTACGAGCAGTACTTC
TRBV7-9	TRBD1	NA	TRBJ2-4	CASTNRTGLGKNIQYF	TGTGCCAGCACTAACAGGACAGGGCTGGGCAAAAACATTCAGTACTTC
TRBV9	NA	NA	TRBJ1-3	CASSVDFPGNTIYF	TGTGCCAGCAGCGTAGACTTTCCGGGAAACACCATATATTTT
TRBV27	NA	NA	TRBJ1-2	CASSSEADSHGYTF	TGTGCCAGCAGTTCCGAGGCCGACAGCCATGGCTACACCTTC
TRBV7-6	NA	NA	TRBJ1-2	CASSLAPSANYGYTF	TGTGCCAGCAGCTTAGCGCCGTCAGCTAACTATGGCTACACCTTC
TRBV11-2	TRBD2	NA	TRBJ2-2	CASSNGLAGGRTGELFF	TGTGCCAGCAGCAACGGACTAGCGGGGGGGCGGACCGGGGAGCTGTTTTTT
TRBV4-3	TRBD2	once	TRBJ2-5	CASSIRGGNSETQYF	TGCGCCAGCAGCATCCGGGGGGGCAATTCCGAGACCCAGTACTTC
TRBV11-2	NA	NA	TRBJ1-2	CASSPGGKGYTF	TGTGCCAGCAGCCCTGGCGGGAAAGGCTACACCTTC
TRBV5-1	TRBD1	NA	TRBJ1-1	CASSMDRVGTEAFF	TGCGCCAGCAGCATGGACAGGGTGGGCACTGAAGCTTTCTTT
TRBV6-6	NA	NA	TRBJ2-2	CASSYALTENTGELFF	TGTGCCAGCAGTTACGCCTTGACAGAAAACACCGGGGAGCTGTTTTTT
TRBV11-2	NA	once	TRBJ2-3	CASSLDRGTQTDTQYF	TGTGCCAGCAGCTTAGATCGAGGGACTCAGACAGATACGCAGTATTTT
TRBV6-5	NA	NA	TRBJ1-5	CASSLRDNRQPQHF	TGTGCCAGCAGTCTCCGGGACAACAGGCAGCCCCAGCATTTT
TRBV6-2/TRBV6-3	TRBD2	NA	TRBJ2-1	CASSYSGLAGGRSYNEQFF	TGTGCCAGCAGTTACTCGGGACTAGCGGGGGGCCGCTCCTACAATGAGCAGTTCTTC
TRBV2	TRBD1	few	TRBJ1-5	CASTGDRANQPQHF	TGTGCCAGCACCGGGGACAGGGCAAATCAGCCCCAGCATTTT
TRBV3-1/TRBV3-2	NA	NA	TRBJ1-2	CASSQVTSYGYTF	TGTGCCAGCAGCCAAGTAACCAGCTATGGCTACACCTTC
TRBV6-5	TRBD1	NA	TRBJ1-3	CASTLTGWTGNTIYF	TGTGCCAGCACCCTGACAGGGTGGACTGGAAACACCATATATTTT
TRBV7-8	NA	NA	TRBJ2-2	CASSLGPGRAGNTGELFF	TGTGCCAGCAGCTTGGGTCCCGGGCGGGCAGGGAACACCGGGGAGCTGTTTTTT
TRBV5-4	TRBD1	NA	TRBJ2-7	CASSSFPGQKSSYEQYF	TGTGCCAGCAGCTCGTTCCCGGGACAGAAAAGCTCCTACGAGCAGTACTTC
TRBV4-1	TRBD2	few	TRBJ2-2	CASSQDAGTGGTGELFF	TGCGCCAGCAGCCAAGATGCAGGCACGGGGGGCACCGGGGAGCTGTTTTTT
TRBV27	NA	NA	TRBJ1-2	CASSLAGKYGYTF	TGTGCCAGCAGTTTGGCGGGGAAGTATGGCTACACCTTC
TRBV7-2	NA	NA	TRBJ2-5	CASSRVGVQETQYF	TGTGCCAGCAGCCGTGTAGGGGTCCAAGAGACCCAGTACTTC
TRBV11-2	TRBD1	NA	TRBJ2-1	CASSLGQGAFNEQFF	TGTGCCAGCAGCTTAGGACAGGGGGCATTCAATGAGCAGTTCTTC
TRBV19	TRBD1	NA	TRBJ2-5	CASSIVGGQGGETQYF	TGTGCCAGTAGTATAGTTGGGGGACAGGGAGGAGAGACCCAGTACTTC
TRBV10-2	NA	NA	TRBJ1-4	CASSDGGRGNEKLFF	TGCGCCAGCAGTGATGGGGGAAGGGGGAATGAAAAACTGTTTTTT
TRBV5-3	NA	once	TRBJ2-7	CARSHIEQYF	TGTGCCAGAAGCCACATTGAGCAGTACTTC
TRBV12-3/TRBV12-4	NA	few	TRBJ1-4	CASSYRQEKLFF	TGTGCCAGCAGTTACCGACAGGAAAAACTGTTTTTT
TRBV4-1	NA	NA	TRBJ1-1	CASSQELSNTEAFF	TGCGCCAGCAGCCAAGAACTGTCGAACACTGAAGCTTTCTTT
TRBV4-3	NA	few	TRBJ1-2	CASSQDLMQGQGYTF	TGCGCCAGCAGCCAAGATCTAATGCAGGGGCAGGGCTACACCTTC
TRBV18	NA	NA	TRBJ1-1	CASSSRRGATEAFF	TGTGCCAGCTCATCTCGACGGGGGGCCACTGAAGCTTTCTTT
TRBV11-3	TRBD2	NA	TRBJ2-1	CASSLAGGLNNEQFF	TGTGCCAGCAGCTTAGCGGGGGGGTTAAACAATGAGCAGTTCTTC
TRBV19	NA	NA	TRBJ2-7	CASRDRDYEQYF	TGTGCCAGTCGTGACAGAGACTACGAGCAGTACTTC
TRBV9	TRBD2	few	TRBJ2-1	CASSPLAGGYNEQFF	TGTGCCAGCAGCCCCTTGGCGGGGGGCTACAATGAGCAGTTCTTC
TRBV10-3	NA	NA	TRBJ2-3	CAIEGLGGDTQYF	TGTGCCATCGAGGGTCTGGGGGGAGATACGCAGTATTTT
TRBV7-8	TRBD1	NA	TRBJ1-6	CASSLGWLRQGNSPLHF	TGTGCCAGCAGCTTAGGTTGGCTCAGACAGGGGAATTCACCCCTCCACTTT
TRBV27	NA	NA	TRBJ2-7	CASSPPGRGVYEQYF	TGTGCCAGCAGTCCCCCGGGCAGGGGAGTGTACGAGCAGTACTTC
TRBV10-3	TRBD2	NA	TRBJ2-2	CAITGLAGENTGELFF	TGTGCCATCACCGGACTAGCGGGGGAAAACACCGGGGAGCTGTTTTTT
TRBV19	NA	NA	TRBJ2-2	CASSIQTGANTGELFF	TGTGCCAGTAGTATCCAGACAGGTGCGAACACCGGGGAGCTGTTTTTT
TRBV11-3	TRBD1	NA	TRBJ2-5	CASSTYRGETQYF	TGTGCCAGCAGCACCTACAGGGGAGAGACCCAGTACTTC
TRBV18	NA	NA	TRBJ2-3	CASSPPFQAFSTDTQYF	TGTGCCAGCTCACCACCGTTCCAGGCTTTTAGCACAGATACGCAGTATTTT